Presented here are 3 T cell receptor beta chains from one specimen sequenced in a study of technical replicates of blood from several donors. Method: immunoSEQ multiplex PCR; TCRdb's copy keeps in-frame clones and lacks some. The sample lists 70,000 to 85,000 clones, over 95% occurring once. The material sequenced was T cells isolated from PBMCs. The receptors here all came from a human donor in good health.

In DNA, the CDR3 is TGCAGCGTGCAAGGGGGTTTTGCAACTAATGAAAAACTGTTTTTT. It translates to CSVQGGFATNEKLFF. The rearrangement joins TRBV29-1 to TRBJ1-4; TRBD1 might be the D (6 bases). V was clipped by 6 bases and J by 0 bases, with 14 bases between them. Germline CDR1 SQVTM, CDR2 ANQGSEA. This CDR3 has 15 residues.

The chain couples TRBV10-1 to TRBJ2-1; 10 bases line up with TRBD2. The V and J ends lost 2 bases and 10 bases, in that order; junction bases with no gene match: 8. The CDR3 runs 15 residues. Germline V CDR1 and CDR2: WNHNN, SYGVQD (reference sequence). In DNA, the CDR3 is TGCGCCAGCAGTGAGAGAGCGGGAGGGCCCGGGGAGCAGTTCTTC. Its translation: CASSERAGGPGEQFF.

The CDR3 sequence: CASSLAGNGDEQFF. DNA for the CDR3: TGTGCCAGCTCACTAGCGGGGAACGGGGATGAGCAGTTCTTC. V and J are TRBV18 and TRBJ2-1; 8 bases agree with TRBD2. Per the germline V gene, CDR1 is KGHSH and CDR2 is LQKENI. This CDR3 has 14 residues. V trimming: 4 bases; J trimming: 8 bases; junction bases outside the gene matches: 7.